This T cell receptor beta chain stems from a study of glioma-infiltrating T cells. Amplification of TCR alpha and beta CDR3 regions from RNA used iRepertoire nested multiplex PCR. TCRdb ran MiXCR on the multiplex PCR reads and lists one entry per CDR3 protein. The profile covers 300,000 to 450,000 distinct CDR3 sequences, with roughly two fifths appearing a single time and around 11% taken by the ten largest. Germline CDR1 DFQATT, CDR2 SNEGSKA (reference sequence). The V and J ends lost 1 base and 4 bases, in that order; junction bases with no gene match: 3. The CDR3 loop spans 15 amino acids. The source material was glioma tissue, nonneoplastic brain tissue, or PBMCs (not recorded which). This sequence originates from a human donor with low-grade glioma or glioblastoma, undergoing nonglioma brain surgery, or in good health (not recorded which). V usage is TRBV20-1 and J usage is TRBJ2-1; 11 positions match TRBD2. The CDR3 loop reads CSARVGTSGYNEQFF. The CDR3, as DNA: TGCAGTGCTAGAGTCGGGACTAGCGGATACAATGAGCAGTTCTTC.